This T cell receptor beta chain was identified during a study of PD-1 blockade in classical Hodgkin lymphoma. Study-level background: Administration of nivolumab to patients was at 3 mg/kg intravenously every 2 weeks. Study outcomes and limitations: Newly diagnosed patients were reported to start with lower TCR diversity than healthy donors.

Comments on this clone: Its antigen is unknown.

The protocol was immunoSEQ multiplex PCR, while the TCRdb copy is restricted to in-frame clones and leaves out a portion. Of 80,000 to 95,000 clones in the sample, under 85% were seen once. Time point noted: cycle 4 day 1 (C4D1), after less than 7 weeks of nivolumab. Each of the patients experienced relapse following autologous stem cell transplantation, and their brentuximab vedotin exposure differed. Here the sequenced sample was peripheral blood mononuclear cells (PBMCs), taken before the fourth cycle of nivolumab. The origin of this receptor is a human donor with classical Hodgkin lymphoma.

CDR3 in amino acids: CASSWAGRAGEQYF. CDR3 in DNA: TGTGCCAGCAGCTGGGCGGGGCGCGCGGGCGAGCAGTACTTC. V is TRBV13 and J is TRBJ2-7; TRBD2 might be the D (6 bases). The germline V gene has CDR1 PRHDT and CDR2 FYEKMQ (reference sequence). The CDR3 runs 14 residues. Trimming cost V 4 bases and J 6 bases, with 16 bases left between them. Based on the CDR3 plus reference TRBV13 and TRBJ2-7, the full variable domain is AAGVIQSPRHLIKEKRETATLKCYPIPRHDTVYWYQQGPGQDPQFLISFYEKMQSDKGSIPDRFSAQQFSDYHSELNMSSLELGDSALYFCASSWAGRAGEQYFGPGTRLTVT.